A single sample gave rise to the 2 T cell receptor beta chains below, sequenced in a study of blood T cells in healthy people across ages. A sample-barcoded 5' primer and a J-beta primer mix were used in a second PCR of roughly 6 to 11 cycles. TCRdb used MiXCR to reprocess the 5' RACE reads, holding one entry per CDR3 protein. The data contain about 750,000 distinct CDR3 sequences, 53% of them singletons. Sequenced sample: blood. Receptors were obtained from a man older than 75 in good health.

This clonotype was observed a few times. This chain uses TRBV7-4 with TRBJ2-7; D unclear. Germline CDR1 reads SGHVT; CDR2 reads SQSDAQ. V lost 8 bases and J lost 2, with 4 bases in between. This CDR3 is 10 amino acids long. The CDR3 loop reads CASATYEQYF. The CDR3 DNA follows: TGTGCCAGCGCCACCTACGAGCAGTACTTC.

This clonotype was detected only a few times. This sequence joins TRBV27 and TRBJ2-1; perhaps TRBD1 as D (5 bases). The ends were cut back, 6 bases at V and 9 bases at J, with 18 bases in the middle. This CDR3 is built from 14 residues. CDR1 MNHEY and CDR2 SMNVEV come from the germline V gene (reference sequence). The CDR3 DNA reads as TGTGCCAGCAGCCTTCTAGACAGTCTCGGTGAGCAGTTCTTC. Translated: CASSLLDSLGEQFF.